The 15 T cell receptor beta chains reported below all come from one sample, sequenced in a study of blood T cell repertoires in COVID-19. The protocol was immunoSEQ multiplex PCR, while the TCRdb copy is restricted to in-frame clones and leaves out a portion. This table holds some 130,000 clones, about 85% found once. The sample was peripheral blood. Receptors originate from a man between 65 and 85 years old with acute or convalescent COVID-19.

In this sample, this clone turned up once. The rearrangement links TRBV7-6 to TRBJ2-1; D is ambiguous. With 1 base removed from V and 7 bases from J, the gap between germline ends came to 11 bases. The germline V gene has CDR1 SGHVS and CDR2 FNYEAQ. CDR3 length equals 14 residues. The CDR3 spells CASSLVGALNEQFF. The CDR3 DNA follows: TGTGCCAGCAGCTTAGTGGGCGCGTTAAATGAGCAGTTCTTC.

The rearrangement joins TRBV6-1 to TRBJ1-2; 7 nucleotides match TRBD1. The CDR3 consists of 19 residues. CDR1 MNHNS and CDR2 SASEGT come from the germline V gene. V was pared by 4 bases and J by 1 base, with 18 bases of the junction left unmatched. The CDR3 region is CASSASPAQQGPLNYGYTF. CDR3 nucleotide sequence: TGTGCCAGCAGTGCTAGCCCCGCTCAACAGGGGCCCCTTAACTATGGCTACACCTTC.

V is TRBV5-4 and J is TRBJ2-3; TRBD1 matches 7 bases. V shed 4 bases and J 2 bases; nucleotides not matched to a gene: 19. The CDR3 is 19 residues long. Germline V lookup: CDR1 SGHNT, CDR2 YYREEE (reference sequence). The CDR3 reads CASSLDPTGIQQDTDTQYF. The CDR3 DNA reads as TGTGCCAGCAGCCTTGACCCGACAGGGATACAACAGGACACAGATACGCAGTATTTT.

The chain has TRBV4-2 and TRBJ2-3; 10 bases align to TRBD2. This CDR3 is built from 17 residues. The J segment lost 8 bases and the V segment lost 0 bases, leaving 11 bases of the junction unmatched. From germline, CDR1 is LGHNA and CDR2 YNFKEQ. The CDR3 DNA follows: TGTGCCAGCAGCCAAGATACTAGCGGGGCCCCCGCAGGTACGCAGTATTTT. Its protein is CASSQDTSGAPAGTQYF.

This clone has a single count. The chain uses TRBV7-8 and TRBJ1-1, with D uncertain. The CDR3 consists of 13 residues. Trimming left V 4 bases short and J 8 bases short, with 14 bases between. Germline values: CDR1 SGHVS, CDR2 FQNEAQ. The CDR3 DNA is TGTGCCAGCAGCTGGACTGGGATCGCCGAAGCTTTCTTT. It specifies CASSWTGIAEAFF.

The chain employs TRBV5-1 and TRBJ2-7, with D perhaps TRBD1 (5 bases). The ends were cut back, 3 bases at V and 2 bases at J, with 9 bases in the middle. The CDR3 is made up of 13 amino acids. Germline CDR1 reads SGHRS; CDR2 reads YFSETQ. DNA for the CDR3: TGCGCCAGCAGCTCCAGGGTAGCCTACGAGCAGTACTTC. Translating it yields CASSSRVAYEQYF.

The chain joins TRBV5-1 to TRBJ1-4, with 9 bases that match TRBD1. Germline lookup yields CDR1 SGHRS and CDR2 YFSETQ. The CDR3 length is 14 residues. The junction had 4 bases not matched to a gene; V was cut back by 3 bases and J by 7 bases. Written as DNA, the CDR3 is TGCGCCAGCAGCTCCACAGGGGGCTCTGAAAAACTGTTTTTT. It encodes CASSSTGGSEKLFF.

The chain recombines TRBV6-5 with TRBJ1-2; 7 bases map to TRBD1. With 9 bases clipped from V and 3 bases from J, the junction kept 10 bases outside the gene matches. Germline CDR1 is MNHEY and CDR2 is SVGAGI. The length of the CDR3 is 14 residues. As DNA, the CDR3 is TGTGCCAGTGGGTGGCGGGACAGCTACTATGGCTACACCTTC. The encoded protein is CASGWRDSYYGYTF.

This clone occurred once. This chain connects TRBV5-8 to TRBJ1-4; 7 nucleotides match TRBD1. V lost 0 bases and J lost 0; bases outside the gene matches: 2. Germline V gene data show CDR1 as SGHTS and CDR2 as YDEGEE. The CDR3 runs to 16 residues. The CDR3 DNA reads TGTGCCAGCAGCTTGGGACAGGGCGCAACTAATGAAAAACTGTTTTTT. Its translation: CASSLGQGATNEKLFF.

CDR3 coding DNA: TGCGCCAGCGGAAGCGGGGGCCCGAGCTCCTACAATGAGCAGTTCTTC. Protein: CASGSGGPSSYNEQFF. The V and J genes are TRBV5-1 and TRBJ2-1, with 8 bases fitting TRBD2. Germline V lookup: CDR1 SGHRS, CDR2 YFSETQ. CDR3 length: 16 residues. Trimming at V came to 7 bases and at J to 0 bases, leaving 9 bases not matched to a gene.

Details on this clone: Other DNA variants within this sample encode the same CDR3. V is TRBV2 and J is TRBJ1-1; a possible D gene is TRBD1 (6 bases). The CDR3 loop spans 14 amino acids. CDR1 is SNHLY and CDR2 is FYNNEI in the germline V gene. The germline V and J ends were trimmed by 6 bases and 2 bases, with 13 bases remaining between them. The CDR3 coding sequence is TGTGCCAGCAGGCCGGGACAAGGAAACACTGAAGCTTTCTTT. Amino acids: CASRPGQGNTEAFF.

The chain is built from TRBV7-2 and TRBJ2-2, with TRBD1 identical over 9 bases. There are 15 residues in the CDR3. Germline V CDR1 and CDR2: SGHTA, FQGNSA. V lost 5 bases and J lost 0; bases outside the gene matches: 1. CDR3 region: CASSRDRANTGELFF. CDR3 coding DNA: TGTGCCAGCAGCCGGGACAGGGCGAACACCGGGGAGCTGTTTTTT. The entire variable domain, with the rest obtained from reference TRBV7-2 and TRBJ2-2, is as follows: GAGVSQSPSNKVTEKGKDVELRCDPISGHTALYWYRQSLGQGLEFLIYFQGNSAPDKSGLPSDRFSAERTGGSVSTLTIQRTQQEDSAVYLCASSRDRANTGELFFGEGSRLTVL.

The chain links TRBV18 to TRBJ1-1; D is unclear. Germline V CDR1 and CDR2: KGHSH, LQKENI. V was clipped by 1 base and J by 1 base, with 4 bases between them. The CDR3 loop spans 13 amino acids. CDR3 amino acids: CASSPRANTEAFF. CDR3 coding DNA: TGTGCCAGCTCACCACGAGCGAACACTGAAGCTTTCTTT. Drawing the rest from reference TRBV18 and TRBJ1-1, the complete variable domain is NAGVMQNPRHLVRRRGQEARLRCSPMKGHSHVYWYRQLPEEGLKFMVYLQKENIIDESGMPKERFSAEFPKEGPSILRIQQVVRGDSAAYFCASSPRANTEAFFGQGTRLTVV.

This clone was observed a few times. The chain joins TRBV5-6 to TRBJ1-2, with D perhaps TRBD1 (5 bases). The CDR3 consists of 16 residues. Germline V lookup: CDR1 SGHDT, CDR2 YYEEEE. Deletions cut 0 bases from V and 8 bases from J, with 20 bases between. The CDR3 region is CASSLASGRVAGGYTF. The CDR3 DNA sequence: TGTGCCAGCAGCTTGGCCTCGGGCAGGGTCGCTGGGGGCTACACCTTC.

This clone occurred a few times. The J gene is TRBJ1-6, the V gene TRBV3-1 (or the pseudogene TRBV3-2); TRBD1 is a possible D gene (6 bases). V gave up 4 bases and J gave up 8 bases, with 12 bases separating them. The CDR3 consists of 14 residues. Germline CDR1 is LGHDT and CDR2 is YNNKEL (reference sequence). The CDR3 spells CASSRGQKDSPLHF. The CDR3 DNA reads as TGTGCCAGCAGCCGAGGACAGAAGGATTCACCCCTCCACTTT.